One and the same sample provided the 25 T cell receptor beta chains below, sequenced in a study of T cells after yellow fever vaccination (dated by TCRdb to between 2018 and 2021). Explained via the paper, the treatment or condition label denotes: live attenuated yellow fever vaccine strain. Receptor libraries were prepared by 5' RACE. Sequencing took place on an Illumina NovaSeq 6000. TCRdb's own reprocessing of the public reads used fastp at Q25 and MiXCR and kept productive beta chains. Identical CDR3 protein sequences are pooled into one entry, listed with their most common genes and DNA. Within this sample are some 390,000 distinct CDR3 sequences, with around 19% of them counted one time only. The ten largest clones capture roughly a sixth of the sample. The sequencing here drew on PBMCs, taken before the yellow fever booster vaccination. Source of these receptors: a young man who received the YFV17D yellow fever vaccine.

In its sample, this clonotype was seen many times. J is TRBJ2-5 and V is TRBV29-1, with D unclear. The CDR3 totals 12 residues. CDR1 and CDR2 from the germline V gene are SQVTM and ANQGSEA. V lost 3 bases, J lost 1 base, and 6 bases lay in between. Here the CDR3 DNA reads TGCAGCGTTGATGGGTTCCAAGAGACCCAGTACTTC. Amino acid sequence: CSVDGFQETQYF.

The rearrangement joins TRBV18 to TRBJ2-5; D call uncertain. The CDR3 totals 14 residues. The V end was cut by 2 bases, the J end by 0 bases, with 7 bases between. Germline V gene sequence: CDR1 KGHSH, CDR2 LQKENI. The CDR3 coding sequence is TGTGCCAGCTCACCAGCGTCAGACCAAGAGACCCAGTACTTC. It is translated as CASSPASDQETQYF.

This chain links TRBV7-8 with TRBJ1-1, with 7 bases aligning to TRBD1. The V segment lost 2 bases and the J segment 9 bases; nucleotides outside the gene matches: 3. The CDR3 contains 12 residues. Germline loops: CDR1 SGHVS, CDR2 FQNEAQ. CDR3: CASSLRTGQAFF. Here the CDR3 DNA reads TGTGCCAGCAGCTTACGGACAGGACAAGCTTTCTTT. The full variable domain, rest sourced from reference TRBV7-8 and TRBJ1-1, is GAGVSQSPRYKVAKRGQDVALRCDPISGHVSLFWYQQALGQGPEFLTYFQNEAQLDKSGLPSDRFFAERPEGSVSTLKIQRTQQEDSAVYLCASSLRTGQAFFGQGTRLTVV.

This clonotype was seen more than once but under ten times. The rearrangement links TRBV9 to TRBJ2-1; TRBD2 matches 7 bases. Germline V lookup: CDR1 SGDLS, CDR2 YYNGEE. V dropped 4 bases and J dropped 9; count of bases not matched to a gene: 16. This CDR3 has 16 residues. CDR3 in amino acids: CASSPGGGGLLGEQFF. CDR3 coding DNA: TGTGCCAGCAGCCCTGGCGGGGGTGGCCTCCTGGGTGAGCAGTTCTTC. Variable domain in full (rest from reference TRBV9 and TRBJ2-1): DSGVTQTPKHLITATGQRVTLRCSPRSGDLSVYWYQQSLDQGLQFLIQYYNGEERAKGNILERFSAQQFPDLHSELNLSSLELGDSALYFCASSPGGGGLLGEQFFGPGTRLTVL.

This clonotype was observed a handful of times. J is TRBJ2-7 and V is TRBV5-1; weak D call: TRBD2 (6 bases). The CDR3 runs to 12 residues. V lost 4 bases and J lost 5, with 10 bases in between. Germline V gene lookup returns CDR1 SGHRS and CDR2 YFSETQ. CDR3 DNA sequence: TGCGCCAGCAGCCCCCGGGGGAACGAGCAGTACTTC. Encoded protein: CASSPRGNEQYF.

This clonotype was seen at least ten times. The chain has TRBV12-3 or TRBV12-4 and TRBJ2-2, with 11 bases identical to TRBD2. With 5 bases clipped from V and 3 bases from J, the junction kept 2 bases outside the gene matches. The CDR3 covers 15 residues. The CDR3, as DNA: TGTGCCAGCAGTGCACTAGCGGGGGACACCGGGGAGCTGTTTTTT. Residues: CASSALAGDTGELFF.

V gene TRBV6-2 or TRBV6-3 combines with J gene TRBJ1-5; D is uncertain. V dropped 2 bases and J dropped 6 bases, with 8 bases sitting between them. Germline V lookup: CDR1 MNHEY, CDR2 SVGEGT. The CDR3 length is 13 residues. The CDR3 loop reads CASSYVGPQPQHF. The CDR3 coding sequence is TGTGCCAGCAGTTACGTGGGTCCTCAGCCCCAGCATTTT.

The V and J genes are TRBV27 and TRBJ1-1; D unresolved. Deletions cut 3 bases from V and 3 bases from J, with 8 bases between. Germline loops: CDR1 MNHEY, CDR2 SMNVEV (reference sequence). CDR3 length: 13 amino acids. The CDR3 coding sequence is TGTGCCAGCAGTTTGCCAGGACACACTGAAGCTTTCTTT. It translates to CASSLPGHTEAFF.

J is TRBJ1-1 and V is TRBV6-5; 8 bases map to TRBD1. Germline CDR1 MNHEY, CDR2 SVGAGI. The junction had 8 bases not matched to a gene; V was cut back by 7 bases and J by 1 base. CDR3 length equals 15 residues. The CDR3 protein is CASTPHTGGNTEAFF. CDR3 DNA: TGTGCCAGCACCCCACACACAGGGGGGAACACTGAAGCTTTCTTT.

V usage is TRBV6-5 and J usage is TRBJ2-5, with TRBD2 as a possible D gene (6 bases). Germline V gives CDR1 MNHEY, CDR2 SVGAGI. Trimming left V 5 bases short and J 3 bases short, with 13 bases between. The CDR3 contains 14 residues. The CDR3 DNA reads TGTGCCAGCAGTACCCGGGCGGGGAAAGAGACCCAGTACTTC. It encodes CASSTRAGKETQYF.

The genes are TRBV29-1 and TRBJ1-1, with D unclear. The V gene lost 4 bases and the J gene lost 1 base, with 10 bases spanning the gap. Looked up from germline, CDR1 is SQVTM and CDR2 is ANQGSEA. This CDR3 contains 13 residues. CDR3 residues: CSVVPRGNTEAFF. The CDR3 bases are TGCAGCGTTGTCCCGCGGGGGAACACTGAAGCTTTCTTT.

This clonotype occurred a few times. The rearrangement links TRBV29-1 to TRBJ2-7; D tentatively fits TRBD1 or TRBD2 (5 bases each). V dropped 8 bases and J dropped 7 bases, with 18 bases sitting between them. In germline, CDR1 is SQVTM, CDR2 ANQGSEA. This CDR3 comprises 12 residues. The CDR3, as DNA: TGCAGCCCGAGGGGAGATTGGGGGGAGCAGTACGTC. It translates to CSPRGDWGEQYV.

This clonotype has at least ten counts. The CDR3 DNA is TGTGCCACCAGTCAATCCCAGGGTTTTGGAGGCTACACCTTC. As protein: CATSQSQGFGGYTF. V gene TRBV24-1 combines with J gene TRBJ1-2; D possibly corresponds to TRBD1 (5 bases). This CDR3 is 14 amino acids long. Trimming removed 6 bases at V and 8 bases at J, with 18 bases between. Germline V gives CDR1 KGHDR, CDR2 SFDVKD.

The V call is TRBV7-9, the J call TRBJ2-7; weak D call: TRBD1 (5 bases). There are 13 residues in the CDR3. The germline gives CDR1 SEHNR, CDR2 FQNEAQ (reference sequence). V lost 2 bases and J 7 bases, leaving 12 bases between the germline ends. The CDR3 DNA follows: TGTGCCAGCAGCTTAAGGGGTGTGGGAGAGCAGTACTTC. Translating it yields CASSLRGVGEQYF.

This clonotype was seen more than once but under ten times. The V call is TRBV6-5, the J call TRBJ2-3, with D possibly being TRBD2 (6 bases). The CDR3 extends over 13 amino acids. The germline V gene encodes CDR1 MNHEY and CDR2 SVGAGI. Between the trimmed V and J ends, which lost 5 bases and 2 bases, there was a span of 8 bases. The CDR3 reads CASSRGTTDTQYF. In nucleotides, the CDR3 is TGTGCCAGCAGTCGGGGGACCACAGATACGCAGTATTTT.

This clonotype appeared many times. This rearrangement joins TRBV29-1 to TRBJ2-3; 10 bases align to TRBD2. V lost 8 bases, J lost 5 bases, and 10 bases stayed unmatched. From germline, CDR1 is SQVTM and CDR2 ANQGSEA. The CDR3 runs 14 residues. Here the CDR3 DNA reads TGCAGCCTCGCCCAGCGGGGGGGAGTAGATACGCAGTATTTT. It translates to CSLAQRGGVDTQYF.

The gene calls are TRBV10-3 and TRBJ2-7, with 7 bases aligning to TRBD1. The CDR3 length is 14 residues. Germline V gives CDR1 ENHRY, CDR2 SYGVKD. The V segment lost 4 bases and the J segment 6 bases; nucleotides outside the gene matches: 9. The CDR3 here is CAISAGQEDREQYV. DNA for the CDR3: TGTGCCATCAGTGCTGGACAGGAAGATCGCGAGCAGTACGTC.

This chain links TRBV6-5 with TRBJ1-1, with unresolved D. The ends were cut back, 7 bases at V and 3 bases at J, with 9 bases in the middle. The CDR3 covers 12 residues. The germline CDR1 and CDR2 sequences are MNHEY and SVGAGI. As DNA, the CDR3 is TGTGCCAGCACCAGTGGGGACACTGAAGCTTTCTTT. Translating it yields CASTSGDTEAFF.

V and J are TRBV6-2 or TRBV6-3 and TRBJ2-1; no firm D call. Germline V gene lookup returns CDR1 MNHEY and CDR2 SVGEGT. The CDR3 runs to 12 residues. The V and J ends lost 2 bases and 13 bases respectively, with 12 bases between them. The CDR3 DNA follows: TGTGCCAGCAGTTACGGGGATTGGACCCAGTTCTTC. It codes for CASSYGDWTQFF.

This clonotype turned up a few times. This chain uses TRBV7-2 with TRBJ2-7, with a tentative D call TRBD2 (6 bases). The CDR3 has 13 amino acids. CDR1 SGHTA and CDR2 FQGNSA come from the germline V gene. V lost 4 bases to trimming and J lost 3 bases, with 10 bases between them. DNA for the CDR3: TGTGCCAGCAGCTGGCCCGGGGGCTACGAGCAGTACTTC. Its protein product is CASSWPGGYEQYF. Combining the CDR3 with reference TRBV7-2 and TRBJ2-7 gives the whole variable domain GAGVSQSPSNKVTEKGKDVELRCDPISGHTALYWYRQSLGQGLEFLIYFQGNSAPDKSGLPSDRFSAERTGGSVSTLTIQRTQQEDSAVYLCASSWPGGYEQYFGPGTRLTVT.

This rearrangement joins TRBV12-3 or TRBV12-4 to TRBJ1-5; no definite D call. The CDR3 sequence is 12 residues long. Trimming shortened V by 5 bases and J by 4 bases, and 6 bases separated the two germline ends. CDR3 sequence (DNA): TGTGCCAGCAGTCCAGTAAATCAGCCCCAGCATTTT. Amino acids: CASSPVNQPQHF.

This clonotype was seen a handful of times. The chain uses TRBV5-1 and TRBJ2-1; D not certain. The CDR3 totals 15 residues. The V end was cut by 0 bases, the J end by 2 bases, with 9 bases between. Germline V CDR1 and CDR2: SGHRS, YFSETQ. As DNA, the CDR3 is TGCGCCAGCAGCTTGGACTTCCCGACCTACAATGAGCAGTTCTTC. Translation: CASSLDFPTYNEQFF.

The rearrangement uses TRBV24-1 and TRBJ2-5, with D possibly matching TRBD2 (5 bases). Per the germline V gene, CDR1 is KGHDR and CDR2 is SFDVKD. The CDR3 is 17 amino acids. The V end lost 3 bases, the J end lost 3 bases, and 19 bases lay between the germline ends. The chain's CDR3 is CATSDPPGKRPKETQYF. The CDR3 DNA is TGTGCCACCAGTGATCCCCCGGGGAAGAGGCCGAAAGAGACCCAGTACTTC.

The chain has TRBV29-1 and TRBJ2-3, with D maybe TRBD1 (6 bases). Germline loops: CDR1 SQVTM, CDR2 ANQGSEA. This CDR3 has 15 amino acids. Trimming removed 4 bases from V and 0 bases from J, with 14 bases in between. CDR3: CSVGEQGISTDTQYF. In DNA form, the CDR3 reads TGCAGCGTTGGGGAACAGGGAATAAGCACAGATACGCAGTATTTT.

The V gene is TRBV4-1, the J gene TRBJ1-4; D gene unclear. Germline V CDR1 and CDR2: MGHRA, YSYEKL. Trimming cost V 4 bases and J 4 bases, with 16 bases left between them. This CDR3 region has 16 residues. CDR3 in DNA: TGCGCCAGCAGCCGAGTAGGAGACGGGATTAATGAAAAACTGTTTTTT. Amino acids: CASSRVGDGINEKLFF.